These 3 T cell receptor beta chains were sequenced from one sample in a study of T cell changes during pregnancy in multiple sclerosis. The repertoire was sequenced with immunoSEQ multiplex PCR; TCRdb's copy has only in-frame clones and lacks some. The data show 60,000 to 85,000 clones, roughly 90% seen once. The starting material was peripheral blood, obtained after pregnancy. The receptor set was obtained from a female donor in good health, enrolled as a control in a pregnancy study.

This chain links TRBV28 with TRBJ2-5, with D perhaps TRBD2 (6 bases). V lost 5 bases and J 5 bases, leaving 9 bases between the germline ends. CDR1 is MDHEN, CDR2 SYDVKM, per germline. The CDR3 is 12 amino acids. The CDR3 reads CASSSRGETQYF. The DNA of the CDR3 is TGTGCCAGCAGTAGTCGGGGGGAGACCCAGTACTTC.

This chain joins TRBV7-9 and TRBJ2-7, with TRBD2 matching over 13 bases. Germline CDR1 reads SEHNR; CDR2 reads FQNEAQ (reference sequence). The CDR3 covers 15 residues. V lost 2 bases and J lost 3; bases outside the gene matches: 1. CDR3 region: CASSLRTSGSYEQYF. CDR3 sequence (DNA): TGTGCCAGCAGCTTAAGGACTAGCGGGAGCTACGAGCAGTACTTC.

V usage is TRBV2 and J usage is TRBJ1-1; tentative D call: TRBD1 (6 bases). This CDR3 is built from 13 residues. CDR1 is SNHLY, CDR2 FYNNEI, per germline. V was trimmed by 8 bases and J by 6 bases, leaving 16 bases between them. The CDR3 sequence is CASENYRASEAFF. The CDR3 region has the DNA TGTGCCAGCGAGAACTACAGGGCGTCTGAAGCTTTCTTT.